This entry lists 5 T cell receptor beta chains sequenced from one sample in a study of blood T cells in healthy people across ages. Sample-barcoded 5' priming and a J-beta primer mix drove a second PCR of about 6 to 11 cycles. TCRdb reprocessed the 5' RACE reads via MiXCR and lists one record per CDR3 protein. The table shows 550,000 to 750,000 distinct CDR3 sequences, with 20% to 25% occurring only once. Source material: blood. The receptor set was obtained from a man in his 70s in good health.

The chain has TRBV20-1 and TRBJ2-7, with unresolved D. Germline CDR1 and CDR2: DFQATT and SNEGSKA (reference sequence). Trimming pared 6 bases from V and 0 bases from J, leaving 9 bases between. The CDR3 covers 12 residues. The CDR3 reads CSAKRVSYEQYF. In DNA form, the CDR3 reads TGCAGTGCCAAACGTGTCTCCTACGAGCAGTACTTC.

This chain joins TRBV9 and TRBJ1-1; 8 nucleotides agree with TRBD1. The CDR3 is 15 amino acids. V gave up 3 bases and J gave up 1 base; unmatched junction bases: 5. CDR1 is SGDLS and CDR2 is YYNGEE in the germline V gene. The CDR3 coding sequence is TGTGCCAGCAGCGCCGGACAGGGTAGGAACACTGAAGCTTTCTTT. Translated, it gives CASSAGQGRNTEAFF.

This clonotype was picked up a small number of times. This chain uses TRBV18 with TRBJ2-2; 8 nucleotides align to TRBD1. The V gene end was trimmed by 3 bases and the J gene end by 1 base; junction bases not matched to a gene: 7. Germline V gives CDR1 KGHSH, CDR2 LQKENI. CDR3 size: 17 residues. CDR3 loop: CASSPPTGTGNTGELFF. The CDR3 nucleotides read TGTGCCAGCTCACCGCCTACCGGGACAGGGAACACCGGGGAGCTGTTTTTT.

This chain connects TRBV5-1 to TRBJ2-1, with TRBD2 identical over 11 bases. V trimming: 2 bases; J trimming: 0 bases; junction bases outside the gene matches: 1. Germline CDR1 SGHRS, CDR2 YFSETQ. The CDR3 loop spans 16 amino acids. The CDR3 loop reads CASSLLAGVSYNEQFF. CDR3 DNA: TGCGCCAGCAGCTTACTAGCGGGAGTCTCCTACAATGAGCAGTTCTTC.

In this sample, this clonotype turned up a few times. V usage is TRBV12-3 or TRBV12-4 and J usage is TRBJ2-7; D not certain. CDR3 length: 13 amino acids. The V gene lost 2 bases and the J gene lost 0 bases, with 5 bases spanning the gap. CDR3 sequence reads: CASSLRTSYEQYF. CDR3 bases: TGTGCCAGCAGTTTACGCACCTCCTACGAGCAGTACTTC.